Sequencing of this TCR beta chain was carried out in a study of T cells after yellow fever vaccination. Germline V gene lookup returns CDR1 LNHNV and CDR2 YYDKDF (reference sequence). The length of the CDR3 is 17 residues. The ends lost 5 bases at V and 1 base at J; junction bases unmatched: 11. Study-level points and caveats: Some clonotypes, a small share, were shared between CD4 and CD8 compartments.

Each CDR3 protein gets one entry after TCRdb re-called the 5' RACE reads with MiXCR. The sample has about 68,000 distinct CDR3 sequences, over 6.5% seen once. The sample holds many counts of this clonotype. Its antigen is unidentified. The sequence was obtained from a man younger than 35 who received the YFV17D yellow fever vaccine. The chain uses TRBV15 and TRBJ2-3; TRBD2 aligns across 8 bases. The sample in question was CD8+ T cells sorted from PBMCs, obtained approximately 40 days after the first yellow fever vaccination. The CDR3 DNA is TGTGCCACCAGCTCTGATTACGGGACTAGTGGCACAGATACGCAGTATTTT. Translation: CATSSDYGTSGTDTQYF.